This T cell receptor (beta chain) was captured in a study of OX40 agonist ivuxolimab in advanced cancers. Study information: An anti-OX40 (CD134) antibody with agonistic activity, ivuxolimab, was administered to patients. Males comprised 70% to 90% of the group, whose mean age was around 62 years (range 23 to 79).

Findings and limits, study-wide: CD8+ T cells (on average) carried more expanded clones than CD4+ T cells.

Individuals having autoimmune disease history or systemic immunosuppression were not enrolled. This clone has a single count. As yet, its antigen is unknown. Some clones are missing from TCRdb's copy, which holds only in-frame ones; the method was immunoSEQ multiplex PCR. The repertoire has over 15,000 clones, almost 85% of them found once; the top ten carry 2.4%. This TCR derives from an adult with an advanced solid tumor such as melanoma, head and neck, liver or kidney cancer. Here the sequenced sample was CD4+ or CD8+ T cells sorted from blood, taken in a trial of the OX40 agonist ivuxolimab.

In nucleotides, the CDR3 is TGTGCCAGCAGCTTGGGTTCAGGACCTAGCTCTGGGGCCAACGTCCTGACTTTC. Its protein is CASSLGSGPSSGANVLTF. V is TRBV5-4 and J is TRBJ2-6, with D unclear. The CDR3 extends over 18 amino acids. Trimming took off 0 bases at V and 0 bases at J, with 13 bases between the two ends. Germline lookup yields CDR1 SGHNT and CDR2 YYREEE (reference sequence).